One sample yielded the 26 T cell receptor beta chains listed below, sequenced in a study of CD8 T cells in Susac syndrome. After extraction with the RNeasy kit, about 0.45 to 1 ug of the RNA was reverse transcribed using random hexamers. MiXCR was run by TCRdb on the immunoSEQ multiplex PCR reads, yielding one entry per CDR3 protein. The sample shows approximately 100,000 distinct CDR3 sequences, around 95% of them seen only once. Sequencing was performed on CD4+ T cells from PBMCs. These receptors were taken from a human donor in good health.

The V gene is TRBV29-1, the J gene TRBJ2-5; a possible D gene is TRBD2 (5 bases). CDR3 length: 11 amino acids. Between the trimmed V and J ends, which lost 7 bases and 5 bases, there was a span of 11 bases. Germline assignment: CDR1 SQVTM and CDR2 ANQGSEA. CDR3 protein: CSANPGETQYF. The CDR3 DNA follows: TGCAGCGCTAACCCGGGGGAGACCCAGTACTTC.

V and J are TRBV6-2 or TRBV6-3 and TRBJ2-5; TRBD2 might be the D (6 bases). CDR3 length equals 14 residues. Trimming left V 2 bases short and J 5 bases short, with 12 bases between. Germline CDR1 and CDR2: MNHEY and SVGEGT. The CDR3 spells CASSYGTSRETQYF. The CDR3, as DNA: TGTGCCAGCAGTTACGGAACTAGCAGGGAGACCCAGTACTTC.

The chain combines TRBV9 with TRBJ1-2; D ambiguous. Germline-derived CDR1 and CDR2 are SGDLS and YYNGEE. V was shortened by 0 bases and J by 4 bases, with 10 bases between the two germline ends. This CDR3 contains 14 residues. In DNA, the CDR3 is TGTGCCAGCAGCGTAGGCAATGGTCTCTATGGCTACACCTTC. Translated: CASSVGNGLYGYTF.

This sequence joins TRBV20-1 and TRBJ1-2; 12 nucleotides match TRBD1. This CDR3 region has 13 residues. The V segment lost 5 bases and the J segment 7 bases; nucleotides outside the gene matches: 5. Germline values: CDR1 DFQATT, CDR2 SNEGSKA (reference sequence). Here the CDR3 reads CSAPRDRGPGYTF. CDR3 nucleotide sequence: TGCAGTGCTCCCCGGGACAGGGGGCCTGGCTACACCTTC.

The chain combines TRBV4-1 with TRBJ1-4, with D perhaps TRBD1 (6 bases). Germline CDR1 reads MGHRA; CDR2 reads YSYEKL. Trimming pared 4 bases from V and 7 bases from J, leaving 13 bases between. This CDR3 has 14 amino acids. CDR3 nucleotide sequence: TGCGCCAGCAGCCTGATCCGGACAGTTGAAAAACTGTTTTTT. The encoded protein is CASSLIRTVEKLFF.

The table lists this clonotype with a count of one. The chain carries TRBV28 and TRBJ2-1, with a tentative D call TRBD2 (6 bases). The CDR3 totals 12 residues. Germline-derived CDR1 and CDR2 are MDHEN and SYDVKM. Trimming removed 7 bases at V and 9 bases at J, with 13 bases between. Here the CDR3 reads CASTFQGGEQFF. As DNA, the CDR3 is TGTGCCAGCACCTTTCAGGGAGGTGAGCAGTTCTTC.

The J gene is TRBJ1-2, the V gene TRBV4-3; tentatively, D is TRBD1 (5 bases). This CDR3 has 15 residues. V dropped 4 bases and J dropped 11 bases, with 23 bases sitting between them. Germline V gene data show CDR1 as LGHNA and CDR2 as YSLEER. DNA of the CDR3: TGCGCCAGCAGCCGCGGGGACGGCCCTCGGGTCGGGTACACCTTC. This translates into CASSRGDGPRVGYTF.

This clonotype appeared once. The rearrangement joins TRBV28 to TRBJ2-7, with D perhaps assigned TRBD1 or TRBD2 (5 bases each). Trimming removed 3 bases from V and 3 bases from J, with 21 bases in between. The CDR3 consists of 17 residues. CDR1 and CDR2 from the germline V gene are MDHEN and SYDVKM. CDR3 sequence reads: CASSFEAFWGSHYEQYF. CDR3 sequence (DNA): TGTGCCAGCAGTTTTGAGGCTTTCTGGGGGTCTCACTACGAGCAGTACTTC.

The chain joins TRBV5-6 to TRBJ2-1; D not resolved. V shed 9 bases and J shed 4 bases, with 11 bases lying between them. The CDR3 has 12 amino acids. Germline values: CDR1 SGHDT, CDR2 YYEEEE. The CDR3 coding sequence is TGTGCCACCCAGGACCAATACAATGAGCAGTTCTTC. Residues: CATQDQYNEQFF.

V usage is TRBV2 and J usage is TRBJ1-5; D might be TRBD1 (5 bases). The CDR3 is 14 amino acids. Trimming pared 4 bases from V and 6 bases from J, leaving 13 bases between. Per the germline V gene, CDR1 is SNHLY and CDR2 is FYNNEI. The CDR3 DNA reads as TGTGCCAGCAGTGGAGGCAGGGAGAGTCAGCCCCAGCATTTT. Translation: CASSGGRESQPQHF.

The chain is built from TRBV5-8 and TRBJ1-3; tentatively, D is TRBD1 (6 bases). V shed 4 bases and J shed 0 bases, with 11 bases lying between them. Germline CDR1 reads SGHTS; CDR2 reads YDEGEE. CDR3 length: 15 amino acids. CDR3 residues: CASSNRESSGNTIYF. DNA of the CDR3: TGTGCCAGCAGCAACAGGGAAAGCTCTGGAAACACCATATATTTT.

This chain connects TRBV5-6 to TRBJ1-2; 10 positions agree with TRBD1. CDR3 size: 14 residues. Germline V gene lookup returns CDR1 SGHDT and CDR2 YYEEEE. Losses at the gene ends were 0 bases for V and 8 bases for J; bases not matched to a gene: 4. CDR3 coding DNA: TGTGCCAGCAGCTTGGGACAGGGGGCTGGCGGCTACACCTTC. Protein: CASSLGQGAGGYTF.

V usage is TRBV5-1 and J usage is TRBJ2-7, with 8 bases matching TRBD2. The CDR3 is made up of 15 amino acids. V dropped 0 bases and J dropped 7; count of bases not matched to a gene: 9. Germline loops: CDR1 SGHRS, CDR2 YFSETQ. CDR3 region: CASSLGVAGYGEQYF. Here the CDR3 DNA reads TGCGCCAGCAGCTTGGGGGTAGCGGGGTATGGTGAGCAGTACTTC.

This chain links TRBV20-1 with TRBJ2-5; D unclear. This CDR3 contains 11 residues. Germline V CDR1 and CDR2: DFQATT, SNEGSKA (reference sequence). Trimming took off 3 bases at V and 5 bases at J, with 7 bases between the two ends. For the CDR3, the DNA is TGCAGTGCTAGCCTCAGCGAGACCCAGTACTTC. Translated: CSASLSETQYF.

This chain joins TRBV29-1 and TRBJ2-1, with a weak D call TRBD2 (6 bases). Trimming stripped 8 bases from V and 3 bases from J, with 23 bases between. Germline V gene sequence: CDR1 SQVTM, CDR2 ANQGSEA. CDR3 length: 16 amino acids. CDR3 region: CSPRGPQAGLYNEQFF. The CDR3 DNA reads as TGCAGCCCCCGGGGACCTCAAGCGGGCCTCTACAATGAGCAGTTCTTC.

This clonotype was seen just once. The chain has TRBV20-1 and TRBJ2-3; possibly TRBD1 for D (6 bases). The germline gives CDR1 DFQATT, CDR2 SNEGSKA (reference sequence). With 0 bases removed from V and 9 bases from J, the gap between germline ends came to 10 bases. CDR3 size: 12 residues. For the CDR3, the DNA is TGCAGTGCTAGAGATAACGGACAGACGCAGTATTTT. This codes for CSARDNGQTQYF.

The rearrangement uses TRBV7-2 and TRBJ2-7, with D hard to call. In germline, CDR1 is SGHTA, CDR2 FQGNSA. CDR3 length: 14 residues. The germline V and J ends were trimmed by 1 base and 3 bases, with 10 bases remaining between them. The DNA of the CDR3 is TGTGCCAGCAGCTTAGTCACTGAAGTCTACGAGCAGTACTTC. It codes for CASSLVTEVYEQYF.

The CDR3 nucleotides are TGTGCCATCACCCGGACAGGAACTTCACCCCTCCACTTT. It is translated as CAITRTGTSPLHF. The chain combines TRBV2 with TRBJ1-6, with TRBD1 identical over 7 bases. CDR1 SNHLY and CDR2 FYNNEI come from the germline V gene. CDR3 length equals 13 residues. V lost 10 bases to trimming and J lost 9 bases; unmatched junction nucleotides: 9.

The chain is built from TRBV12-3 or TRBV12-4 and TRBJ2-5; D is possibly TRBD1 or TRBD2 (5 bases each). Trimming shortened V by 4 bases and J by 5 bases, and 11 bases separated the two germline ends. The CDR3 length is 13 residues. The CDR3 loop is CASSWDRLETQYF. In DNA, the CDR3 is TGTGCCAGCAGTTGGGACCGGCTCGAGACCCAGTACTTC.

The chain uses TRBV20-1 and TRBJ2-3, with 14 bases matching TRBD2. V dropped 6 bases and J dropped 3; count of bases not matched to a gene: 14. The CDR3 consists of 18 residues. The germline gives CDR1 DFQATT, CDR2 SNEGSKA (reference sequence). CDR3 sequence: CSADRVETSGGATDTQYF. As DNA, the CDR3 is TGCAGTGCGGACAGGGTGGAGACTAGCGGGGGGGCGACAGATACGCAGTATTTT.

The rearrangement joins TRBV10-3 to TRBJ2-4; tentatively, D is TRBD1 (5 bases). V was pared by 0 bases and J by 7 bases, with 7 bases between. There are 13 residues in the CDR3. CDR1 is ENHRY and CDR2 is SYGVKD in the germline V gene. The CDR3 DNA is TGTGCCATCAGTGAGTCAGGGGCGAACATTCAGTACTTC. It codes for CAISESGANIQYF.

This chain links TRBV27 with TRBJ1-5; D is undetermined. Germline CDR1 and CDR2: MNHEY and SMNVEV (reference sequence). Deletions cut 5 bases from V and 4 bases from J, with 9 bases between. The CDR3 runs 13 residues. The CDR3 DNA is TGTGCCAGCAGTCTCCAGGTGAATCAGCCCCAGCATTTT. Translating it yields CASSLQVNQPQHF.

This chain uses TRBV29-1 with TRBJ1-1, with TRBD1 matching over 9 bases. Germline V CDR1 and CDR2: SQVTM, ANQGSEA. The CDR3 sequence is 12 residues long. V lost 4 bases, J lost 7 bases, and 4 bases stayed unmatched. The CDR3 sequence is CSVGTGEGEAFF. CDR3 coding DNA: TGCAGCGTTGGGACAGGGGAGGGTGAAGCTTTCTTT.

The CDR3 loop reads CASSQGLVLEQYF. In DNA, the CDR3 is TGCGCCAGCAGCCAAGGTTTAGTGCTCGAGCAGTACTTC. The chain carries TRBV4-1 and TRBJ2-7; D unresolved. The CDR3 has 13 residues. CDR1 is MGHRA and CDR2 is YSYEKL in the germline V gene. V gave up 1 base and J gave up 6 bases, with 10 bases separating them.

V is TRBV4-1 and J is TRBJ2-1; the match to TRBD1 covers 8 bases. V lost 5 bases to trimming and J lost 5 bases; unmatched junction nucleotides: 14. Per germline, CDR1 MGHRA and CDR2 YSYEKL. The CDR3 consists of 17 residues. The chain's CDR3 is CASSNLHRDRPNNEQFF. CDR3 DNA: TGCGCCAGCAGCAACCTTCACCGGGACAGGCCCAACAATGAGCAGTTCTTC.

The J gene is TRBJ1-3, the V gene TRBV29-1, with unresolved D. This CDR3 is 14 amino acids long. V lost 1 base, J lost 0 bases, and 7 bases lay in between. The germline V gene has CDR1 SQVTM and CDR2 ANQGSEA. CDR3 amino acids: CSVEVRGSGNTIYF. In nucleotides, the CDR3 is TGCAGCGTTGAAGTACGGGGCTCTGGAAACACCATATATTTT.